The clone carrying this T cell receptor beta chain was counted between two and nine times. The antigen remains undetermined. TCR beta libraries were prepared from cDNA with unique molecular identifiers. From the PCR reads, TCRdb called clonotypes with MiXCR, one entry per CDR3 protein. This sample has roughly 580,000 distinct CDR3 sequences, with roughly 45% found just once. This sample was included in a study of post-analysis software for immune sequencing data. General study findings and limits: Compared with controls, patients had more of about five TRBV segments, including TRBV5-6, TRBV5-1 and TRBV20-1.

This CDR3 has 16 residues. Looked up from germline, CDR1 is SNHLY and CDR2 is FYNNEI. The V end was cut by 1 base, the J end by 2 bases, with 14 bases between. The sequence derives from a girl aged 5 to 17 with multiple sclerosis. The sample comprised blood. The V call is TRBV2, the J call TRBJ2-5; D unclear. DNA of the CDR3: TGTGCCAGCAGTGAAGTCGGCCCAATCGTTCAAGAGACCCAGTACTTC. This gives the protein CASSEVGPIVQETQYF.